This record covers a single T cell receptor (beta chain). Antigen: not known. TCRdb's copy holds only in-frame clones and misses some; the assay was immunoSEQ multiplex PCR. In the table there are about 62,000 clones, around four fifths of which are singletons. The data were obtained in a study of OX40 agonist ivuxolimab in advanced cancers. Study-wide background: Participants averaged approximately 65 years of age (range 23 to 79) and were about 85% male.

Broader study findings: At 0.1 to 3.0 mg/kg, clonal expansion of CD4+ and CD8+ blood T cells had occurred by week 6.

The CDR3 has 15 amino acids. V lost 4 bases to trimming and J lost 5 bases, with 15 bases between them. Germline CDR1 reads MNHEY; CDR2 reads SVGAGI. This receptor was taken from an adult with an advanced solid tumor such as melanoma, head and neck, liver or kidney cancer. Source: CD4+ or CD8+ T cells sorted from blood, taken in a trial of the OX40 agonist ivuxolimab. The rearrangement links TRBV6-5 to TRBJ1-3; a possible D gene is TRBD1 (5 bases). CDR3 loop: CASSFSPGIRNTIYF. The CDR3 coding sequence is TGTGCCAGCAGTTTTTCTCCAGGGATTAGAAACACCATATATTTT.